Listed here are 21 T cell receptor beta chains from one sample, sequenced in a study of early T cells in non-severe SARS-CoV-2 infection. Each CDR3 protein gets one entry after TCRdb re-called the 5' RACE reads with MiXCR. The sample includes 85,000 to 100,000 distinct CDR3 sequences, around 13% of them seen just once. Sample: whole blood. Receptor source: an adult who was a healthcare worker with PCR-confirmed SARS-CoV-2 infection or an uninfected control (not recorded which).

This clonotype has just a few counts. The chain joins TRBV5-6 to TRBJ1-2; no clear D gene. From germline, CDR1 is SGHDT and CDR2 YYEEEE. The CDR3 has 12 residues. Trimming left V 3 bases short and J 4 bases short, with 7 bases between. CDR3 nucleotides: TGTGCCAGCAGCTCTGACGGCTATGGCTACACCTTC. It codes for CASSSDGYGYTF.

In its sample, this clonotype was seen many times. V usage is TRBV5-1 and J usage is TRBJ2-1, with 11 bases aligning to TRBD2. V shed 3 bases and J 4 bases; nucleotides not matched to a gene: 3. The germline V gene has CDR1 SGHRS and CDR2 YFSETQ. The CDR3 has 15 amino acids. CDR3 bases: TGCGCCAGCAGCTCCCTAGCGGGGGGTTACAATGAGCAGTTCTTC. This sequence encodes CASSSLAGGYNEQFF.

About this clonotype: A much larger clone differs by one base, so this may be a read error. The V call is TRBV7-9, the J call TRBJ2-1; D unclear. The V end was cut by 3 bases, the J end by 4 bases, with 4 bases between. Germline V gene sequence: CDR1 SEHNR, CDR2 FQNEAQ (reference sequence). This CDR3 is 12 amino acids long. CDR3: CASSFTYNEQFF. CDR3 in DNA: TGTGCCAGCAGCTTTACGTACAATGAGCAGTTCTTC.

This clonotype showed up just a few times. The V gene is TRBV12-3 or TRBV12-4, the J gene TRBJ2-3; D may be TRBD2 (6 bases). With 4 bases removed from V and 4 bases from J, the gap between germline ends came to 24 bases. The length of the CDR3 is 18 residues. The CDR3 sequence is CASSSVKILAPAPDTQYF. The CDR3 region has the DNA TGTGCCAGCAGTTCCGTCAAAATACTAGCTCCCGCTCCAGATACGCAGTATTTT.

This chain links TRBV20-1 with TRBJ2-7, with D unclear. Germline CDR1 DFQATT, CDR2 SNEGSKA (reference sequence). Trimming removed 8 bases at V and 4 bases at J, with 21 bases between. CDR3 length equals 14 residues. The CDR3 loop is CSKNGPQSRYEQYF. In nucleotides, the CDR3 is TGCAGTAAAAACGGACCCCAGTCCCGTTACGAGCAGTACTTC.

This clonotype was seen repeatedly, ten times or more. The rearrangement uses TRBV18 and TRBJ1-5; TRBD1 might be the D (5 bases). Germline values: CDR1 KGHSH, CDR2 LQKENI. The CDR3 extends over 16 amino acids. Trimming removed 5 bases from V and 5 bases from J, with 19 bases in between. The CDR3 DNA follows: TGTGCCAGCTCAGCGGAAGCCGGGACCTTTTATCAGCCCCAGCATTTT. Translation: CASSAEAGTFYQPQHF. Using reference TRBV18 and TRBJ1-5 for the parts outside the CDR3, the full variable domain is NAGVMQNPRHLVRRRGQEARLRCSPMKGHSHVYWYRQLPEEGLKFMVYLQKENIIDESGMPKERFSAEFPKEGPSILRIQQVVRGDSAAYFCASSAEAGTFYQPQHFGDGTRLSIL.

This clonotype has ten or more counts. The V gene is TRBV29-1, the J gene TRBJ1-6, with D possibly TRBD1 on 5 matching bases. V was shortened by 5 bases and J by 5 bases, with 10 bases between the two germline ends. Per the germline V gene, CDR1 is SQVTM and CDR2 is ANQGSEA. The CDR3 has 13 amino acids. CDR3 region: CSVLWGNNSPLHF. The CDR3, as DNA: TGCAGCGTTCTATGGGGCAATAATTCACCCCTCCACTTT.

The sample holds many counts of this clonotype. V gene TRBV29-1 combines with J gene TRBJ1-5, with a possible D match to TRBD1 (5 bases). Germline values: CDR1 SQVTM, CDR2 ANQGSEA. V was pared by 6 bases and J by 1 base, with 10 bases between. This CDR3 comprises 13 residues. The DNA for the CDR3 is TGCAGCGTGGGACTCTTAAGCAATCAGCCCCAGCATTTT. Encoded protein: CSVGLLSNQPQHF.

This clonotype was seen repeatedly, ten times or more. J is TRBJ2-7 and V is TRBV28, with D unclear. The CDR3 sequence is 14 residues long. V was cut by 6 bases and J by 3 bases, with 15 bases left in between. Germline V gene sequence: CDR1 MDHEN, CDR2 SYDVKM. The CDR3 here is CASRSPNVGYEQYF. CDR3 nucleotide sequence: TGTGCCAGCAGATCACCGAACGTGGGCTACGAGCAGTACTTC.

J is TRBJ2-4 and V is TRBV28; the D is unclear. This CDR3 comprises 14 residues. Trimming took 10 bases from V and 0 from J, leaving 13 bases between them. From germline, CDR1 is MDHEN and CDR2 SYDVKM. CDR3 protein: CATCNLIAKNIQYF. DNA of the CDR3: TGTGCCACCTGCAACCTGATAGCCAAAAACATTCAGTACTTC.

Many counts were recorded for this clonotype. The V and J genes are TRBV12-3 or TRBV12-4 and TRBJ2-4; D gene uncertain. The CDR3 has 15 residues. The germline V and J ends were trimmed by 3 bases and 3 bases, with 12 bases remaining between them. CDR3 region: CASSFVEIGKNIQYF. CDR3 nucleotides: TGTGCCAGCAGTTTTGTAGAGATAGGCAAAAACATTCAGTACTTC.

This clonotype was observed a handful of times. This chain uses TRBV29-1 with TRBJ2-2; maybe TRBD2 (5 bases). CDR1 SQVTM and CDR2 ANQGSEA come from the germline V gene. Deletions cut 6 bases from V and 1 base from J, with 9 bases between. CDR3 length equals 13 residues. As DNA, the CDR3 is TGCAGCGTGGAGGCGAGGAACACCGGGGAGCTGTTTTTT. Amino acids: CSVEARNTGELFF.

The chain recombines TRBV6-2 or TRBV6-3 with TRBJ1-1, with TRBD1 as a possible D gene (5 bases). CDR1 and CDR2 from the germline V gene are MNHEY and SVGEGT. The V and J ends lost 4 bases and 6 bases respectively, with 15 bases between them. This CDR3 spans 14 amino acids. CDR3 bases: TGTGCCAGCAGTTCGACGGGGCCCGGAGCTGAAGCTTTCTTT. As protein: CASSSTGPGAEAFF.

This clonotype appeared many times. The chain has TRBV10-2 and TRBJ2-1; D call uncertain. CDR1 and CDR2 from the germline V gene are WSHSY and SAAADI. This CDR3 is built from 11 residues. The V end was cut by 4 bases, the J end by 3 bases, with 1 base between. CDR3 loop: CASSGYNEQFF. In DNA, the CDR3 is TGCGCCAGCAGTGGCTACAATGAGCAGTTCTTC.

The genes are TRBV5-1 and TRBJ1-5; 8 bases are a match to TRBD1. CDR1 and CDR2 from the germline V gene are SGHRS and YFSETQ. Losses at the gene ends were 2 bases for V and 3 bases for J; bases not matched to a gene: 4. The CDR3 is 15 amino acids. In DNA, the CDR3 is TGCGCCAGCAGCTTAGAGACAGGGGCCAATCAGCCCCAGCATTTT. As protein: CASSLETGANQPQHF.

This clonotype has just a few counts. The CDR3 region is CASSTYSSYEQYF. CDR3 nucleotides: TGTGCCAGCTCAACTTACAGCTCCTACGAGCAGTACTTC. V is TRBV18 and J is TRBJ2-7; D unclear. V lost 5 bases, J lost 0 bases, and 8 bases lay in between. Per the germline V gene, CDR1 is KGHSH and CDR2 is LQKENI. CDR3 length: 13 amino acids.

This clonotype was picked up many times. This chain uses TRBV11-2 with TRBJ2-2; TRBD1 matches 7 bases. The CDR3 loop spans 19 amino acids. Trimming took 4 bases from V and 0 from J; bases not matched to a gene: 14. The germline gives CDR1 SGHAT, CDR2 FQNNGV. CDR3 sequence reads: CASSSTTGILFSNTGELFF. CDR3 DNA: TGTGCCAGCAGCTCAACGACAGGGATCCTATTTTCGAACACCGGGGAGCTGTTTTTT.

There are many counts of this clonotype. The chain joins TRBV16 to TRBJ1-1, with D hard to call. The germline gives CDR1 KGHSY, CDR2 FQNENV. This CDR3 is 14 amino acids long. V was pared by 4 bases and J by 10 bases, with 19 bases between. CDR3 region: CASSPGGRVEGAFF. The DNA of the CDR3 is TGTGCCAGCAGCCCGGGTGGTAGGGTCGAAGGAGCTTTCTTT.

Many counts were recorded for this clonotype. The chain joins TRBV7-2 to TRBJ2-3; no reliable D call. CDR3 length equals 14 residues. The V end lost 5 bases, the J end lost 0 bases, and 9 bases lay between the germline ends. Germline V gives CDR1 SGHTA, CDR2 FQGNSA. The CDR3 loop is CASSPSASTDTQYF. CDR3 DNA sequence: TGTGCCAGCAGCCCGTCAGCGAGCACAGATACGCAGTATTTT.

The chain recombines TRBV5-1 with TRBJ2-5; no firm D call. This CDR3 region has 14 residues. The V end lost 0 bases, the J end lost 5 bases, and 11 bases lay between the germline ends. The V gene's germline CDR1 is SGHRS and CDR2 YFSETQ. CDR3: CASSLAAPGETQYF. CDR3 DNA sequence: TGCGCCAGCAGCTTGGCGGCGCCCGGGGAGACCCAGTACTTC.

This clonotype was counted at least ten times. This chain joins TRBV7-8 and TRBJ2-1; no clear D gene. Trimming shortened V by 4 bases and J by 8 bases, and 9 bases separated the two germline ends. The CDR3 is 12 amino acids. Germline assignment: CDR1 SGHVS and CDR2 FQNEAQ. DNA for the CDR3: TGTGCCAGCAGCTCGCGAGGCCATGAGCAGTTCTTC. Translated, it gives CASSSRGHEQFF.